This TCR beta chain was identified in a study of shared clonotypes between healthy human individuals. Some clones are missing from TCRdb's copy, which holds only in-frame ones; the method was immunoSEQ multiplex PCR. Of some 2,000,000 clones listed, almost 96% are singletons. Study-wide results and caveats: Rarefaction showed sorted-subset sequencing was incomplete despite large depth. Measured sharing among donors was expected to vary with sequencing depth. Some clonotypes were shared by all four sorted-subset donors, while others were not shared. The non-shared ones had lower generation probabilities than the shared ones.

On this clone itself: Its antigen remains unidentified. Within the sample, other DNA sequences also encode this same CDR3.

This sequence was found in a man between 18 and 35 years old in good health. The sequenced material came from naive CD4+ T cells sorted from blood. Regarding subset: CD45RA+ positively selected.

The CDR3: CASSDRGGNQPQHF. The CDR3 coding sequence is TGTGCCAGCTCGGACAGGGGTGGCAATCAGCCCCAGCATTTT. The V and J genes are TRBV2 and TRBJ1-5; 9 bases map to TRBD1. With V trimmed by 8 bases and J by 2 bases, 4 bases remained unmatched. There are 14 residues in the CDR3. Germline values: CDR1 SNHLY, CDR2 FYNNEI.